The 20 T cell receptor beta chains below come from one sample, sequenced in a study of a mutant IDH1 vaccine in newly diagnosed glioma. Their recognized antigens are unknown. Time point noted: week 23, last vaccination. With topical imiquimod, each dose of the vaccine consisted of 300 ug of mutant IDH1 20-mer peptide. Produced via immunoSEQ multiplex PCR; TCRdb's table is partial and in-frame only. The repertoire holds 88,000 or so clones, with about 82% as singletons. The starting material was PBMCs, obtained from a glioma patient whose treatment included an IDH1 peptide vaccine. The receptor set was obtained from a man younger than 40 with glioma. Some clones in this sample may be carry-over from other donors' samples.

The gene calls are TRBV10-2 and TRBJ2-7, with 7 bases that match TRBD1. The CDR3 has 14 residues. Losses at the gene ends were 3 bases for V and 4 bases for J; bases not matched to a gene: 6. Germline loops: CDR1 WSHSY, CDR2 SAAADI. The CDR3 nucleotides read TGCGCCAGCAGTGACAGGGGGATGGGGTACGAGCAGTACTTC. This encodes CASSDRGMGYEQYF.

CDR3 DNA: TGTGCCAGCACCCCGGGAGGTTACGGGTACACCTTC. Protein sequence: CASTPGGYGYTF. This sequence joins TRBV5-8 and TRBJ1-2; D not certain. V was clipped by 6 bases and J by 11 bases, with 17 bases between them. CDR3 length: 12 amino acids. Per germline, CDR1 SGHTS and CDR2 YDEGEE.

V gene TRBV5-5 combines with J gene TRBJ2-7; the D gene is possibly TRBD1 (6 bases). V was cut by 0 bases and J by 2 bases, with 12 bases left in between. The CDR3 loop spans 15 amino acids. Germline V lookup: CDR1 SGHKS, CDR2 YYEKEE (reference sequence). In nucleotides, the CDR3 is TGTGCCAGCAGCTTGGCGACAGGTCTCCCCTACGAGCAGTACTTC. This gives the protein CASSLATGLPYEQYF.

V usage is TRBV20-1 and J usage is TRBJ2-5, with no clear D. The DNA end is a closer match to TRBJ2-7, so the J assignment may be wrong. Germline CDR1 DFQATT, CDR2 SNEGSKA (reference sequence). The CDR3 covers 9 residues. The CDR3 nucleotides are TGCAGTGCTGGTTACGAGCAGTACTTC. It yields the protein CSAGYEQYF.

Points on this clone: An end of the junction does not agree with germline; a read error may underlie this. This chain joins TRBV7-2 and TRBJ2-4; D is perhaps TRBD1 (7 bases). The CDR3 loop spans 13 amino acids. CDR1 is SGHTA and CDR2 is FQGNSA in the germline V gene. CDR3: CASSSRPTGRTLF. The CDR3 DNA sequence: TGTGCCAGCAGCTCAAGACCGACAGGGAGGACCCTCTTC.

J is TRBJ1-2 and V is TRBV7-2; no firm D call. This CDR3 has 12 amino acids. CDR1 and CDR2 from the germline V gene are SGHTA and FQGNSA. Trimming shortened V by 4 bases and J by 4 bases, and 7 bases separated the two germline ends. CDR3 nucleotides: TGTGCCAGCAGCTATCGGGCCTATGGCTACACCTTC. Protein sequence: CASSYRAYGYTF.

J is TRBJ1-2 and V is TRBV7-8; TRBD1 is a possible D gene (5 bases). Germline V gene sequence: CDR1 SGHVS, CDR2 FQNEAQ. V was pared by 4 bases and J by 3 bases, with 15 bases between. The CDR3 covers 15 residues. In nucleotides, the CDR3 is TGTGCCAGCAGCTCCGACCGGGACCGGGACTATGGCTACACCTTC. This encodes CASSSDRDRDYGYTF.

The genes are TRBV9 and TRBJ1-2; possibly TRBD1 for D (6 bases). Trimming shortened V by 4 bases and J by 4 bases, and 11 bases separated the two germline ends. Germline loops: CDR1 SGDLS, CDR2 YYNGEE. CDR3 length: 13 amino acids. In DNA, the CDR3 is TGTGCCAGCAGCCCCCGGGACACCTATGGCTACACCTTC. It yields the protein CASSPRDTYGYTF.

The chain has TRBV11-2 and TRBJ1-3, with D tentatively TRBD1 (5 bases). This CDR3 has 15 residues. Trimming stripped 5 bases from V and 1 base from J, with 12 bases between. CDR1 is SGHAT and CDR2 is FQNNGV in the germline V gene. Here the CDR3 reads CASSTIRGSGNTIYF. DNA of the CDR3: TGTGCCAGCAGCACTATTAGGGGTTCTGGAAACACCATATATTTT.

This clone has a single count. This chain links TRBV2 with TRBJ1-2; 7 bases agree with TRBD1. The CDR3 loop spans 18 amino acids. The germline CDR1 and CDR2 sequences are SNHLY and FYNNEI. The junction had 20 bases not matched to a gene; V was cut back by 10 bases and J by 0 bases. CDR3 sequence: CATIHRGFRVEANYGYTF. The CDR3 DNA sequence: TGTGCCACCATTCACAGGGGTTTTAGGGTAGAAGCTAACTATGGCTACACCTTC.

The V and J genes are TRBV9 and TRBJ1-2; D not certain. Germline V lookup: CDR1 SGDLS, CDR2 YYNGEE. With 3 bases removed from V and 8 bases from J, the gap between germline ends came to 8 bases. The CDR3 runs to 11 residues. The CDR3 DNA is TGTGCCAGCAGCGCCAGTGGCGGCTACACCTTC. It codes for CASSASGGYTF.

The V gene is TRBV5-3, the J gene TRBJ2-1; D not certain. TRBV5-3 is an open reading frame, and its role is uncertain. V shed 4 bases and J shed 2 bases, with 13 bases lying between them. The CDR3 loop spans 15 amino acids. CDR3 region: CARSHLGPAYNEQFF. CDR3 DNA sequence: TGTGCCAGAAGCCACCTCGGCCCAGCCTACAATGAGCAGTTCTTC.

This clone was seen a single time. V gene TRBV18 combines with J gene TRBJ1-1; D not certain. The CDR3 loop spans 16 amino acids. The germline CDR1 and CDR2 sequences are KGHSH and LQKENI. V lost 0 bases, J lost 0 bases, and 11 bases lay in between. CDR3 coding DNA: TGTGCCAGCTCACCACCGCGGAGAAGAATGAACACTGAAGCTTTCTTT. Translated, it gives CASSPPRRRMNTEAFF.

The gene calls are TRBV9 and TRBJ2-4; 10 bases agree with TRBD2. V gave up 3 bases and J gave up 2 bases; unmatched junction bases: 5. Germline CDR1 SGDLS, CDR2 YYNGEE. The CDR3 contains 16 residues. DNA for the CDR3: TGTGCCAGCAGCGGCGGGACTAGCGCGACCAAAAACATTCAGTACTTC. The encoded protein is CASSGGTSATKNIQYF.

The CDR3 reads CASSPRQGRSYEQYF. CDR3 sequence (DNA): TGCGCCAGCAGCCCGAGACAGGGCCGCTCCTACGAGCAGTACTTC. The V call is TRBV5-1, the J call TRBJ2-7, with TRBD1 identical over 7 bases. Unmatched junction bases numbered 7, after V lost 4 bases and J lost 0 bases. The germline V gene encodes CDR1 SGHRS and CDR2 YFSETQ. This CDR3 region has 15 residues.

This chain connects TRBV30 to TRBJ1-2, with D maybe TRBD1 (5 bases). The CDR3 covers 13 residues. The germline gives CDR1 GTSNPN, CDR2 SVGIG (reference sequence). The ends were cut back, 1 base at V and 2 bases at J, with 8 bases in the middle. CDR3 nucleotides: TGTGCCTGGAGTGGGGGCCAGAACTATGGCTACACCTTC. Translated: CAWSGGQNYGYTF.

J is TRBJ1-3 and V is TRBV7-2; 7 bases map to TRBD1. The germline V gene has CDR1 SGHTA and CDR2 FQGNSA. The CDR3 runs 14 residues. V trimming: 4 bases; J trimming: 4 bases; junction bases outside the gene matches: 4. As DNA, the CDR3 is TGTGCCAGCAGCTCGGGACAGCCCGGAAACACCATATATTTT. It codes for CASSSGQPGNTIYF. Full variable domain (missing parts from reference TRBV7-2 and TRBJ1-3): GAGVSQSPSNKVTEKGKDVELRCDPISGHTALYWYRQSLGQGLEFLIYFQGNSAPDKSGLPSDRFSAERTGGSVSTLTIQRTQQEDSAVYLCASSSGQPGNTIYFGEGSWLTVV.

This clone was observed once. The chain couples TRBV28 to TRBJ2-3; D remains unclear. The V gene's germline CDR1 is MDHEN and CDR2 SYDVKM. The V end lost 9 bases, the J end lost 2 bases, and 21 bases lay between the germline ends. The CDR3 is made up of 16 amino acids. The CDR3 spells CASTPAGSRYTDTQYF. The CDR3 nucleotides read TGTGCCAGTACCCCCGCCGGAAGCCGATACACAGATACGCAGTATTTT.

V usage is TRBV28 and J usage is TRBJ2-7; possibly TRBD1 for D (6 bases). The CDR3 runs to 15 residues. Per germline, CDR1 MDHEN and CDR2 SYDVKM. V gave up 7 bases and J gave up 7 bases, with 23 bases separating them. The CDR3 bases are TGTGCCAGCAACCCCAGGGGAACGGCCCATTGGGAGCAGTACTTC. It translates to CASNPRGTAHWEQYF.

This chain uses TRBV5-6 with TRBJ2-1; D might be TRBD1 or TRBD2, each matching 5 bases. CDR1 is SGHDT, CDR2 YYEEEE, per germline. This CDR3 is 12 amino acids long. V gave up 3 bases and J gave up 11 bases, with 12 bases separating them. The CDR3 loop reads CASSSVRGQQFF. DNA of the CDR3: TGTGCCAGCAGCTCGGTGAGGGGACAGCAGTTCTTC.